Reported below is one T cell receptor (beta chain). Its antigen is not identified. This sample stems from a study of OX40 agonist ivuxolimab in advanced cancers. Study as a whole: Patients were around 83% male with ages roughly 20 to 80, mean around 61. Patients with prior anti-PD-1, anti-PD-L1 or anti-CTLA-4 therapy were eligible; 40% to 45% had some.

Sequencing was performed with immunoSEQ multiplex PCR; in TCRdb, only in-frame clones are kept and a portion is missing. The table includes over 45,000 clones, approximately 93% detected once. V shed 1 base, J shed 3 bases, and the junction held 12 bases outside the gene matches. Germline lookup yields CDR1 LGHNA and CDR2 YSLEER. The CDR3 covers 17 residues. Study results and caveats: Clonal expansion from baseline to week 6 occurred in both CD4+ and CD8+ T cells. Expanded clones belonging to CD8+ T cells outnumbered, on average, those of CD4+.

The specimen comprised CD4+ or CD8+ T cells sorted from blood, sampled in a trial of the OX40 agonist ivuxolimab. The chain recombines TRBV4-3 with TRBJ2-7; 7 nucleotides match TRBD1. The sequence was obtained from an adult with an advanced solid tumor such as melanoma, head and neck, liver or kidney cancer. The CDR3 coding sequence is TGCGCCAGCAGCCAAGCCTCGGTAGGACAGGACTTCTACGAGCAGTACTTC. Its protein product is CASSQASVGQDFYEQYF.